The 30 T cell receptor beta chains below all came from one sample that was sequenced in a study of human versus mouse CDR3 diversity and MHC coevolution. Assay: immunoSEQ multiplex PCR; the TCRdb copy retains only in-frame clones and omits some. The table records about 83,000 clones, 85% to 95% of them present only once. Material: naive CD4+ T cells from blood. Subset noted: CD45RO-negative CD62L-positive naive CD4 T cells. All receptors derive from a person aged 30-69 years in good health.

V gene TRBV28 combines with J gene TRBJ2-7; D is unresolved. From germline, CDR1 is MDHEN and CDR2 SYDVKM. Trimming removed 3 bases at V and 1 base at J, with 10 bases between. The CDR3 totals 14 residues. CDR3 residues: CASSFPALSYEQYF. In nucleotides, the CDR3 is TGTGCCAGCAGTTTTCCAGCGTTATCCTACGAGCAGTACTTC.

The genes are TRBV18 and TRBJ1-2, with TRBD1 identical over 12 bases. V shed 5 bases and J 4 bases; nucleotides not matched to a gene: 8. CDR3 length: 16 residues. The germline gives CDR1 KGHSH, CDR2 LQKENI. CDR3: CASSSGQGAHGYGYTF. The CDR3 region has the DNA TGTGCCAGCTCATCGGGACAGGGGGCGCATGGCTATGGCTACACCTTC.

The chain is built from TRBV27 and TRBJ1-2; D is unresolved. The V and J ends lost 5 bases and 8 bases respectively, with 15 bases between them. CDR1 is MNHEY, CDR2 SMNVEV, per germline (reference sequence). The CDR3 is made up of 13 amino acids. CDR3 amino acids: CASSPRPEGGYTF. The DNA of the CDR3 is TGTGCCAGCAGTCCAAGACCGGAGGGAGGCTACACCTTC.

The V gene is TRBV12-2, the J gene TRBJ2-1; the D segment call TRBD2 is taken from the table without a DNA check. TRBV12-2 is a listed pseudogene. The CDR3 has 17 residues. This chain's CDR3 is CASRLAPLRLAVSGGFF. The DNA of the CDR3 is TGTGCAAGTCGCTTAGCGCCTCTCAGGCTAGCGGTATCGGGGGGGTTCTTC.

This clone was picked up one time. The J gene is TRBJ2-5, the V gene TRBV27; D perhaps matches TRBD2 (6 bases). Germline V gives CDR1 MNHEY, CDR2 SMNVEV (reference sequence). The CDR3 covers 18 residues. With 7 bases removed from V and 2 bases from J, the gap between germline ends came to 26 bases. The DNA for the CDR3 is TGTGCCAGCAAATTCGTTTTCGGGGGAGACCACAGGCAAGAGACCCAGTACTTC. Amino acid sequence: CASKFVFGGDHRQETQYF.

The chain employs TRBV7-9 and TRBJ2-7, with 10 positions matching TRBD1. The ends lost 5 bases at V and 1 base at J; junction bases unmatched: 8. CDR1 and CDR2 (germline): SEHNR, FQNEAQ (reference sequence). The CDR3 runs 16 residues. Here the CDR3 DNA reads TGTGCCAGCAGCGCAGACCCGGGACAGGGGTCCTACGAGCAGTACTTC. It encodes CASSADPGQGSYEQYF.

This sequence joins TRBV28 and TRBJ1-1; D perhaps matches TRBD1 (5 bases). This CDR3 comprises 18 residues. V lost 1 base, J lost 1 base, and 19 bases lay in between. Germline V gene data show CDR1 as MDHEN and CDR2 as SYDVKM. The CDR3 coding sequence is TGTGCCAGCAGTTTATCCCCTCAGGGTCTTCTGCGGAACACTGAAGCTTTCTTT. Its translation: CASSLSPQGLLRNTEAFF.

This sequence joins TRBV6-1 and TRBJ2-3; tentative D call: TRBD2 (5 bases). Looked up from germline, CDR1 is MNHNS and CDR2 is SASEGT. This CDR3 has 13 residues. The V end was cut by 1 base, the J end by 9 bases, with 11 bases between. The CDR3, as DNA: TGTGCCAGCAGTGAAGGTGTAGGAGGCACGCAGTATTTT. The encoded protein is CASSEGVGGTQYF.

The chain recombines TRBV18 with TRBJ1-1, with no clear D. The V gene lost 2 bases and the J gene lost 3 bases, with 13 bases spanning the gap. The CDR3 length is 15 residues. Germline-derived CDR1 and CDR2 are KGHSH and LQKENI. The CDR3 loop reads CASSPFSRTDTEAFF. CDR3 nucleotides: TGTGCCAGCTCACCATTTAGTCGTACTGACACTGAAGCTTTCTTT.

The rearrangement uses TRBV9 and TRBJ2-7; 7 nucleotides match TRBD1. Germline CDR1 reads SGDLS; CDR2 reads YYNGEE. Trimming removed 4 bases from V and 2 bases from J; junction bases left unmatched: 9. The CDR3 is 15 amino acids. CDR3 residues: CASSRTGQFTYEQYF. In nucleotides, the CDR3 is TGTGCCAGCAGCCGAACGGGACAGTTTACCTACGAGCAGTACTTC.

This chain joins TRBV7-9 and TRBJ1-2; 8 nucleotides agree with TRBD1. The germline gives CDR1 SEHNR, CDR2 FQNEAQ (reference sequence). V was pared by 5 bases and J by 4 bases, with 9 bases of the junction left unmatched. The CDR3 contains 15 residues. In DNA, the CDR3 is TGTGCCAGCAGCGCTACAGGGGGAAGTAGCTATGGCTACACCTTC. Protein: CASSATGGSSYGYTF.

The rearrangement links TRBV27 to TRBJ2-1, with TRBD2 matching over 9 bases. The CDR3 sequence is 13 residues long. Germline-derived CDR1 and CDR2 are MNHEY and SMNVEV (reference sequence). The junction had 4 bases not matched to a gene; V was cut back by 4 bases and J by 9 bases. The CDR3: CASSSLSGGEQFF. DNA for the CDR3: TGTGCCAGCAGTTCCCTTAGCGGGGGTGAGCAGTTCTTC.

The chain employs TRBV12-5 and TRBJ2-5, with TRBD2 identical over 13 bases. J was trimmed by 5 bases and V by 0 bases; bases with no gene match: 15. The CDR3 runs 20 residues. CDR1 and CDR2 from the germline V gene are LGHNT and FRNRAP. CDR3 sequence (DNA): TGTGCTAGTGGTTTGGTACCAGACGGGACTAGCGGGACTCCCTGGGAGACCCAGTACTTC. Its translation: CASGLVPDGTSGTPWETQYF.

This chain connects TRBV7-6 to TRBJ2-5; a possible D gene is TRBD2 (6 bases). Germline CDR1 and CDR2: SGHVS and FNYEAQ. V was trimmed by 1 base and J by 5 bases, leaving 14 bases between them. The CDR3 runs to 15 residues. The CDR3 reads CASSLGTGAGETQYF. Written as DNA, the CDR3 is TGTGCCAGCAGCTTAGGCACGGGAGCCGGTGAGACCCAGTACTTC.

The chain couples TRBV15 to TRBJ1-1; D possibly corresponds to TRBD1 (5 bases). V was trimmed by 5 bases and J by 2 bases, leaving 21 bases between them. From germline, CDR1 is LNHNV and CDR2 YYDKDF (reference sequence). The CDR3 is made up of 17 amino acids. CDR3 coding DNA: TGTGCCACCAGCGCCCGGCGGGGGGGTCGGGGAAACACTGAAGCTTTCTTT. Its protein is CATSARRGGRGNTEAFF.

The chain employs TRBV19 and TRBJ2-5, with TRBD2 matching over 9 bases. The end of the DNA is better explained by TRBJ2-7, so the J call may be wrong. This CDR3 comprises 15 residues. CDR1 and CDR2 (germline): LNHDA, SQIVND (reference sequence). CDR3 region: CASSTIAGAAYEQYF. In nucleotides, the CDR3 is TGTGCCAGTAGTACGATAGCGGGAGCGGCCTACGAGCAGTACTTC.

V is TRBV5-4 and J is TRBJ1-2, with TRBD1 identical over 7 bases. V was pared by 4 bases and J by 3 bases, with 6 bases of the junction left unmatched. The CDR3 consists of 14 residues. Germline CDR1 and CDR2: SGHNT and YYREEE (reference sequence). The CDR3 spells CASSPTRGDYGYTF. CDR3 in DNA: TGTGCCAGCAGCCCAACCAGGGGGGACTATGGCTACACCTTC.

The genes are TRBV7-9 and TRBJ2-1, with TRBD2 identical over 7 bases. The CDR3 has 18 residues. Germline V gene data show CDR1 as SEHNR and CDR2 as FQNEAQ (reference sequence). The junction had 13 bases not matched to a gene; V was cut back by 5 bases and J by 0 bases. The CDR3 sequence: CASSPDPGGGPSYNEQFF. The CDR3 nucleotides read TGTGCCAGCAGCCCCGACCCGGGGGGAGGCCCCTCCTACAATGAGCAGTTCTTC.

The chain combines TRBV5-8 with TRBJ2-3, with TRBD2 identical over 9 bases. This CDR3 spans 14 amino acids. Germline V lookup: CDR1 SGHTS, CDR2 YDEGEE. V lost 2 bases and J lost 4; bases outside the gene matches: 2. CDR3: CASSLAGGADTQYF. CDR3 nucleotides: TGTGCCAGCAGCTTAGCGGGGGGTGCAGATACGCAGTATTTT.

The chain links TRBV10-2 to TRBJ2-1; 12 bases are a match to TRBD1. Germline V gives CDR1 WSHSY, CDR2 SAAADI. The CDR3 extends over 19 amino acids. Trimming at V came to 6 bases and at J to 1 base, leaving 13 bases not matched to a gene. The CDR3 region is CASRAVGQGAIRSYNEQFF. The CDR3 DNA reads TGCGCCAGCAGAGCAGTGGGACAGGGGGCTATAAGGTCCTACAATGAGCAGTTCTTC.

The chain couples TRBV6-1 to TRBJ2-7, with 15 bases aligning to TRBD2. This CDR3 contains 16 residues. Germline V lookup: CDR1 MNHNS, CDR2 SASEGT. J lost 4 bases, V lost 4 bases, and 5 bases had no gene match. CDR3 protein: CASSGKGLAGGYEQYF. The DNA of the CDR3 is TGTGCCAGCAGTGGGAAAGGACTAGCGGGAGGGTACGAGCAGTACTTC.

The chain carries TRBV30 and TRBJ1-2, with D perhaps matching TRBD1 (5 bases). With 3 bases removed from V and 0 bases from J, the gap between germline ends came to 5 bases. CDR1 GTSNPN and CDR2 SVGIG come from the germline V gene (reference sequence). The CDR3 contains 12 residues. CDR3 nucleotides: TGTGCCTGGAGACAGGCTAACTATGGCTACACCTTC. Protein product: CAWRQANYGYTF.

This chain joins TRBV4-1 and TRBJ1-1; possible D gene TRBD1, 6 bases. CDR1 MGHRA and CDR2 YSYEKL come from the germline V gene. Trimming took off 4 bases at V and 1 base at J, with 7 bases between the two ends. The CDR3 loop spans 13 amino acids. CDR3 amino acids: CASSRTENTEAFF. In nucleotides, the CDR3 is TGCGCCAGCAGCCGGACAGAGAACACTGAAGCTTTCTTT.

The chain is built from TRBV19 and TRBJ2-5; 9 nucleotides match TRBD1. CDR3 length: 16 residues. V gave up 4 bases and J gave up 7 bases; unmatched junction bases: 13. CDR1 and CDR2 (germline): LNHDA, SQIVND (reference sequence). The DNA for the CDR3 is TGTGCCAGTAGTACGGGGATAGGACAGGGGAAGGTGACCCAGTACTTC. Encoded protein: CASSTGIGQGKVTQYF. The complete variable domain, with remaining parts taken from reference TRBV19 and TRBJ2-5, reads DGGITQSPKYLFRKEGQNVTLSCEQNLNHDAMYWYRQDPGQGLRLIYYSQIVNDFQKGDIAEGYSVSREKKESFPLTVTSAQKNPTAFYLCASSTGIGQGKVTQYFGPGTRLLVL.

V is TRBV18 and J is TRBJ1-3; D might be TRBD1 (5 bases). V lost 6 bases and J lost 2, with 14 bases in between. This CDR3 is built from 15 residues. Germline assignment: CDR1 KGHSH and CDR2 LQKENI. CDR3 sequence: CASSDQGPPGNTIYF. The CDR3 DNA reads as TGTGCCAGCTCCGATCAGGGTCCCCCTGGAAACACCATATATTTT.

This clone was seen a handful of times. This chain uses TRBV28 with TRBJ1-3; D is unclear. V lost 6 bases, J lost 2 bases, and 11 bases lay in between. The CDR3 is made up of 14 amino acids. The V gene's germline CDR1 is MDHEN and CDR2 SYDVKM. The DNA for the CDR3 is TGTGCCAGCAGAAAAGGAGGAACTGGAAACACCATATATTTT. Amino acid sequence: CASRKGGTGNTIYF.

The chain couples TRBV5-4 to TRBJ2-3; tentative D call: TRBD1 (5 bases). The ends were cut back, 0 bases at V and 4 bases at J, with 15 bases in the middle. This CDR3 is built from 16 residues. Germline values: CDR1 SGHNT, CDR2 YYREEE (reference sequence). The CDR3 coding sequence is TGTGCCAGCAGCTTGGTCTCTTGGACAAGCCCAGATACGCAGTATTTT. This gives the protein CASSLVSWTSPDTQYF.

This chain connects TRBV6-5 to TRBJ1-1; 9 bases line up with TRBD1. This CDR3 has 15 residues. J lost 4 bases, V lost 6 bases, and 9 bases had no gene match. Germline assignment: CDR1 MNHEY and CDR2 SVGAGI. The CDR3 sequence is CASRPQGARGTEAFF. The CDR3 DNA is TGTGCCAGCAGACCACAGGGGGCGCGAGGCACTGAAGCTTTCTTT.

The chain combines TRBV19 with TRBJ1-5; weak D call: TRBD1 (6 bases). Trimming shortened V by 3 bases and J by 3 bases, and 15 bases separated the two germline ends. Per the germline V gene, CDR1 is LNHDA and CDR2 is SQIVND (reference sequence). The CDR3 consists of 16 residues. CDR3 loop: CASSMTLGATNQPQHF. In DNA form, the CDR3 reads TGTGCCAGTAGTATGACGTTGGGGGCGACCAATCAGCCCCAGCATTTT.

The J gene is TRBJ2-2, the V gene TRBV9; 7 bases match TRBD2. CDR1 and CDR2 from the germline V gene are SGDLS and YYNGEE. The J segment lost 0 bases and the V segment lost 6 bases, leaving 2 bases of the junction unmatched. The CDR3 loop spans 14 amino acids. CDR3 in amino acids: CASTGGANTGELFF. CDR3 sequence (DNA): TGTGCCAGCACTGGGGGGGCGAACACCGGGGAGCTGTTTTTT.